The 20 T cell receptor beta chains reported below all come from one sample, sequenced in a study of cytomegalovirus exposure and HLA in healthy donors. Primers: 60 Vbeta forward and 13 Jbeta reverse. TCRdb keeps only in-frame clones here, not all; method: immunoSEQ multiplex PCR. Here the sample spans some 250,000 clones, 82% being singletons. The sequenced sample consisted of PBMCs. The receptors were gathered from a woman in her forties in good health and CMV-seropositive.

This chain uses TRBV25-1 with TRBJ2-3; 14 bases are shared with TRBD2. Trimming took 5 bases from V and 4 from J; bases not matched to a gene: 8. The germline V gene encodes CDR1 MGHDK and CDR2 SYGVNS. This CDR3 is 17 amino acids long. CDR3 region: CASSRKGLAGEADTQYF. DNA of the CDR3: TGTGCCAGCAGTAGGAAGGGACTAGCGGGAGAGGCAGATACGCAGTATTTT.

The chain carries TRBV7-2 and TRBJ2-5, with D hard to call. V shed 2 bases and J shed 1 base, with 8 bases lying between them. The CDR3 has 14 residues. Germline V CDR1 and CDR2: SGHTA, FQGNSA. This CDR3 reads CASSLSHIQETQYF. CDR3 bases: TGTGCCAGCAGCTTATCGCACATCCAAGAGACCCAGTACTTC. The whole variable domain, remainder taken from reference TRBV7-2 and TRBJ2-5, is GAGVSQSPSNKVTEKGKDVELRCDPISGHTALYWYRQSLGQGLEFLIYFQGNSAPDKSGLPSDRFSAERTGGSVSTLTIQRTQQEDSAVYLCASSLSHIQETQYFGPGTRLLVL.

In this sample, this clone turned up a few times. The V gene is TRBV25-1, the J gene TRBJ1-4, with 8 positions matching TRBD1. CDR1 is MGHDK, CDR2 SYGVNS, per germline. There are 15 residues in the CDR3. The J segment lost 6 bases and the V segment lost 4 bases, leaving 7 bases of the junction unmatched. For the CDR3, the DNA is TGTGCCAGCAGTGCCCGGACAGGGCTTTATGAAAAACTGTTTTTT. Protein product: CASSARTGLYEKLFF.

This clone was recorded once. The J gene is TRBJ2-1, the V gene TRBV5-1, with 11 bases that match TRBD2. The CDR3 is 18 amino acids. The V segment lost 3 bases and the J segment 7 bases; nucleotides outside the gene matches: 15. Looked up from germline, CDR1 is SGHRS and CDR2 is YFSETQ. The DNA for the CDR3 is TGCGCCAGCAGCTGGGCCCTTAGCGGGGGGGCTATATCGAATGAGCAGTTCTTC. It codes for CASSWALSGGAISNEQFF.

The V call is TRBV10-3, the J call TRBJ2-2; 9 bases agree with TRBD1. V trimming: 5 bases; J trimming: 2 bases; junction bases outside the gene matches: 21. The CDR3 runs to 21 residues. Germline assignment: CDR1 ENHRY and CDR2 SYGVKD. This CDR3 is CAISRRFGAGQGSLNTGELFF. CDR3 in DNA: TGTGCCATCAGTAGAAGGTTCGGGGCGGGACAGGGAAGCCTAAACACCGGGGAGCTGTTTTTT.

V and J are TRBV19 and TRBJ2-3, with 7 bases that match TRBD2. The CDR3 extends over 15 amino acids. Germline V lookup: CDR1 LNHDA, CDR2 SQIVND (reference sequence). J was trimmed by 0 bases and V by 3 bases; bases with no gene match: 3. The CDR3 protein is CASSIAGVSTDTQYF. In DNA form, the CDR3 reads TGTGCCAGTAGTATTGCGGGGGTTAGCACAGATACGCAGTATTTT.

Of note for this clone: At one boundary the junction diverges from the germline segment, which might be a read error. The V call is TRBV19, the J call TRBJ1-1; D might be TRBD1 (5 bases). The CDR3 has 13 amino acids. The germline CDR1 and CDR2 sequences are LNHDA and SQIVND (reference sequence). CDR3 DNA sequence: TGTGCCAGTAGGGTCAAGGGGAACACTGAAGCTTTCTTC. Residues: CASRVKGNTEAFF.

This sequence joins TRBV5-1 and TRBJ2-7, with TRBD1 identical over 8 bases. CDR3 size: 14 residues. Germline loops: CDR1 SGHRS, CDR2 YFSETQ. V trimming: 0 bases; J trimming: 5 bases; junction bases outside the gene matches: 4. CDR3 sequence (DNA): TGCGCCAGCAGCTTGGGGACAGGGCGGGACGAGCAGTACTTC. It translates to CASSLGTGRDEQYF.

This chain joins TRBV7-9 and TRBJ1-1; D is uncertain. The ends were cut back, 4 bases at V and 0 bases at J, with 12 bases in the middle. The CDR3 is 15 residues long. CDR1 is SEHNR, CDR2 FQNEAQ, per germline (reference sequence). Written as DNA, the CDR3 is TGTGCCAGCAGCTCCCGCAGAGGAATGAACACTGAAGCTTTCTTT. Amino acids: CASSSRRGMNTEAFF.

This chain links TRBV7-9 with TRBJ2-7; 13 bases are shared with TRBD2. V shed 8 bases, J shed 4 bases, and the junction held 14 bases outside the gene matches. This CDR3 region has 17 residues. CDR1 and CDR2 (germline): SEHNR, FQNEAQ (reference sequence). CDR3 region: CASGGGGTSGKVYEQYF. CDR3 nucleotide sequence: TGTGCCAGCGGGGGCGGAGGGACTAGCGGGAAGGTATACGAGCAGTACTTC. The whole variable domain, filled in from reference TRBV7-9 and TRBJ2-7, reads DTGVSQNPRHKITKRGQNVTFRCDPISEHNRLYWYRQTLGQGPEFLTYFQNEAQLEKSRLLSDRFSAERPKGSFSTLEIQRTEQGDSAMYLCASGGGGTSGKVYEQYFGPGTRLTVT.

The CDR3 DNA reads as TGTGCCAGCAGCTCCCGGACAGGGGGCTTTGGCTACACCTTC. Residues: CASSSRTGGFGYTF. This chain joins TRBV11-2 and TRBJ1-2, with 11 bases that match TRBD1. V lost 4 bases to trimming and J lost 7 bases; unmatched junction nucleotides: 5. Germline V gives CDR1 SGHAT, CDR2 FQNNGV. This CDR3 comprises 14 residues.

The gene calls are TRBV10-1 and TRBJ2-1, with 8 bases aligning to TRBD1. Germline assignment: CDR1 WNHNN and CDR2 SYGVQD (reference sequence). V shed 6 bases, J shed 6 bases, and the junction held 10 bases outside the gene matches. The CDR3 is 15 amino acids. For the CDR3, the DNA is TGCGCCAGCAGCCAACAGGGGGTATTGGGCAATGAGCAGTTCTTC. Its translation: CASSQQGVLGNEQFF.

The chain carries TRBV7-3 and TRBJ2-1; maybe TRBD2 (7 bases). Germline V gene sequence: CDR1 SGHTA, CDR2 FQGTGA. CDR3 length equals 19 residues. V was trimmed by 5 bases and J by 8 bases, leaving 31 bases between them. CDR3: CASSPTARAGSIRGYEQFF. The CDR3 DNA is TGTGCCAGCAGCCCAACGGCTCGAGCGGGGAGTATCAGGGGATATGAGCAGTTCTTC.

The genes are TRBV5-4 and TRBJ2-7; 14 bases match TRBD2. V lost 2 bases, J lost 5 bases, and 9 bases stayed unmatched. The length of the CDR3 is 17 residues. The germline CDR1 and CDR2 sequences are SGHNT and YYREEE (reference sequence). The CDR3 is CASSFDRTSGGPDEQYF. The CDR3 coding sequence is TGTGCCAGCAGCTTCGACCGGACTAGCGGGGGGCCCGACGAGCAGTACTTC.

The chain recombines TRBV2 with TRBJ1-2, with D perhaps TRBD1 (5 bases). CDR1 is SNHLY and CDR2 is FYNNEI in the germline V gene. The CDR3 has 15 residues. V was clipped by 4 bases and J by 2 bases, with 14 bases between them. CDR3 nucleotide sequence: TGTGCCAGCAGTGCCTTGGGGCAGTCAAACTATGGCTACACCTTC. Translation: CASSALGQSNYGYTF.

The CDR3 spells CASSLTGRIYGYTF. CDR3 in DNA: TGTGCCAGCAGTTTGACAGGGAGAATCTATGGCTACACCTTC. This sequence joins TRBV2 and TRBJ1-2, with TRBD1 identical over 7 bases. Losses at the gene ends were 5 bases for V and 4 bases for J; bases not matched to a gene: 7. The CDR3 runs to 14 residues. The V gene's germline CDR1 is SNHLY and CDR2 FYNNEI.

Concerning this clone itself: The junction departs from germline at one end; a sequencing error may be responsible. The chain combines TRBV7-9 with TRBJ2-6; D is undetermined. This CDR3 comprises 14 residues. Germline CDR1 is SEHNR and CDR2 is FQNEAQ (reference sequence). The CDR3 region is CSSSLSAGANVLTF. The CDR3 DNA reads TGTTCCAGCAGCTTATCCGCTGGGGCCAACGTCCTGACTTTC. The variable domain in full, completed from reference TRBV7-9 and TRBJ2-6, reads DTGVSQNPRHKITKRGQNVTFRCDPISEHNRLYWYRQTLGQGPEFLTYFQNEAQLEKSRLLSDRFSAERPKGSFSTLEIQRTEQGDSAMYLCSSSLSAGANVLTFGAGSRLTVL.

This chain links TRBV7-2 with TRBJ1-1; possibly TRBD1 for D (6 bases). V shed 1 base and J shed 0 bases, with 12 bases lying between them. This CDR3 is built from 16 residues. The germline gives CDR1 SGHTA, CDR2 FQGNSA. CDR3 residues: CASSLDRDGLNTEAFF. The CDR3 DNA is TGTGCCAGCAGCTTAGACAGGGACGGGTTGAACACTGAAGCTTTCTTT.

This clone showed up just a few times. The rearrangement links TRBV18 to TRBJ1-3, with D perhaps matching TRBD1 (6 bases). The CDR3 length is 21 residues. V was clipped by 1 base and J by 0 bases, with 25 bases between them. Germline CDR1 and CDR2: KGHSH and LQKENI. The CDR3 DNA sequence: TGTGCCAGCTCACCACAGGGTCCGAGACAGGCGACTTTTCTCTCTGGAAACACCATATATTTT. Protein sequence: CASSPQGPRQATFLSGNTIYF.

The chain joins TRBV29-1 to TRBJ1-1, with 9 nucleotides matching TRBD1. With V trimmed by 7 bases and J by 8 bases, 5 bases remained unmatched. The CDR3 covers 11 residues. CDR1 is SQVTM and CDR2 is ANQGSEA in the germline V gene. For the CDR3, the DNA is TGCAGCGCCGGCGGGACAGGGGAAGCTTTCTTT. Amino acid sequence: CSAGGTGEAFF.